Below, 13 T cell receptor beta chains from the same sample are listed, as sequenced in a study of shared clonotypes between healthy human individuals. The repertoire was sequenced with immunoSEQ multiplex PCR; TCRdb's copy has only in-frame clones and lacks some. This sample has 600,000 to 750,000 clones; about two thirds occur once, and the top ten carry 1.8%. The sequenced material came from memory CD4+ T cells sorted from blood. As for subset: CD45RA-negative fraction. The receptors were sampled from a woman younger than 45 in good health.

Details on this clone: Other DNA sequences of this sample code for an identical CDR3. The chain has TRBV27 and TRBJ1-5, with D perhaps TRBD1 (5 bases). The CDR3 is made up of 14 amino acids. V lost 2 bases to trimming and J lost 3 bases, with 8 bases between them. Germline V gene data show CDR1 as MNHEY and CDR2 as SMNVEV (reference sequence). The CDR3 loop is CASSLRGANQPQHF. The CDR3 DNA sequence: TGTGCCAGCAGTTTAAGGGGCGCCAATCAGCCCCAGCATTTT.

The CDR3 nucleotides are TGTGCCAGCAGCCCCTCGAGCGCAGCTGGCTACACCTTC. Translated: CASSPSSAAGYTF. The rearrangement uses TRBV11-2 and TRBJ1-2; D is undetermined. Between the trimmed V and J ends, which lost 5 bases and 7 bases, there was a span of 14 bases. CDR1 is SGHAT, CDR2 FQNNGV, per germline. The CDR3 extends over 13 amino acids.

The chain joins TRBV6-1 to TRBJ2-7; 7 nucleotides align to TRBD1. This CDR3 region has 13 residues. V trimming: 2 bases; J trimming: 7 bases; junction bases outside the gene matches: 5. The germline V gene has CDR1 MNHNS and CDR2 SASEGT. CDR3 region: CASSEQGVREQYF. The CDR3 DNA reads TGTGCCAGCAGTGAACAGGGGGTGAGGGAGCAGTACTTC.

The chain combines TRBV6-5 with TRBJ2-6; D not resolved. The CDR3 runs 14 residues. Germline assignment: CDR1 MNHEY and CDR2 SVGAGI. Trimming left V 5 bases short and J 0 bases short, with 5 bases between. CDR3 residues: CASSTSSGANVLTF. DNA of the CDR3: TGTGCCAGCAGTACAAGCTCTGGGGCCAACGTCCTGACTTTC.

The chain employs TRBV7-9 and TRBJ1-1; a weak D match, TRBD1 (6 bases). Germline V gene data show CDR1 as SEHNR and CDR2 as FQNEAQ (reference sequence). The length of the CDR3 is 12 residues. V lost 5 bases and J lost 8, with 12 bases in between. CDR3 nucleotides: TGTGCCAGCAGCCCAACAGGGTCCGAAGCTTTCTTT. Protein sequence: CASSPTGSEAFF.

The rearrangement uses TRBV14 and TRBJ2-3; D gene unclear. The CDR3 loop spans 13 amino acids. The germline gives CDR1 SGHDN, CDR2 FVKESK. The V end lost 2 bases, the J end lost 2 bases, and 5 bases lay between the germline ends. DNA for the CDR3: TGTGCCAGCAGCCAAATATACACAGATACGCAGTATTTT. It codes for CASSQIYTDTQYF.

The chain combines TRBV14 with TRBJ2-7; 11 bases are shared with TRBD1. Germline CDR1 SGHDN, CDR2 FVKESK. This CDR3 has 14 residues. With 4 bases clipped from V and 7 bases from J, the junction kept 6 bases outside the gene matches. The CDR3, as DNA: TGTGCCAGCAGCCCTAGGACAGGGGGCGCGGAGCAGTACTTC. It is translated as CASSPRTGGAEQYF.

The chain recombines TRBV6-1 with TRBJ2-3, with TRBD2 matching over 9 bases. V dropped 6 bases and J dropped 1; count of bases not matched to a gene: 2. Germline V gene lookup returns CDR1 MNHNS and CDR2 SASEGT. The CDR3 loop spans 14 amino acids. CDR3 region: CASRRLAGTDTQYF. The CDR3 DNA reads TGTGCCAGCAGGAGACTAGCGGGCACAGATACGCAGTATTTT.

This clone was seen once. The chain couples TRBV7-2 to TRBJ2-7, with D tentatively TRBD1 (5 bases). Germline CDR1 SGHTA, CDR2 FQGNSA. The V end lost 5 bases, the J end lost 5 bases, and 16 bases lay between the germline ends. This CDR3 is 14 amino acids long. The CDR3: CASSPGQGWNEQYF. The CDR3 DNA is TGTGCCAGCAGCCCCGGGCAGGGTTGGAACGAGCAGTACTTC.

CDR3 protein: CATERGPGGELFF. CDR3 DNA sequence: TGTGCCACCGAGCGGGGGCCGGGCGGGGAGCTGTTTTTT. This chain joins TRBV10-3 and TRBJ2-2; 8 bases line up with TRBD2. V lost 10 bases to trimming and J lost 7 bases; unmatched junction nucleotides: 8. The CDR3 runs 13 residues. Per germline, CDR1 ENHRY and CDR2 SYGVKD.

This chain uses TRBV6-4 with TRBJ2-2; D remains ambiguous. With 3 bases removed from V and 1 base from J, the gap between germline ends came to 3 bases. CDR1 MRHNA and CDR2 SNTAGT come from the germline V gene. This CDR3 has 13 residues. Here the CDR3 reads CASSEGNTGELFF. The CDR3 coding sequence is TGTGCCAGCAGTGAAGGGAACACCGGGGAGCTGTTTTTT.

The chain uses TRBV27 and TRBJ1-1; D is perhaps TRBD1 (6 bases). CDR1 is MNHEY and CDR2 is SMNVEV in the germline V gene (reference sequence). V lost 1 base to trimming and J lost 5 bases, with 17 bases between them. The CDR3 is 16 amino acids. For the CDR3, the DNA is TGTGCCAGCAGTTTATGGGGGTATAGGGGGAATACTGAAGCTTTCTTT. Translated, it gives CASSLWGYRGNTEAFF.

The V call is TRBV19, the J call TRBJ1-2; D unclear. Trimming pared 2 bases from V and 4 bases from J, leaving 11 bases between. The CDR3 sequence is 14 residues long. CDR1 LNHDA and CDR2 SQIVND come from the germline V gene (reference sequence). Here the CDR3 reads CASSIYGLRYGYTF. The CDR3 bases are TGTGCCAGTAGTATATACGGGTTACGCTATGGCTACACCTTC.